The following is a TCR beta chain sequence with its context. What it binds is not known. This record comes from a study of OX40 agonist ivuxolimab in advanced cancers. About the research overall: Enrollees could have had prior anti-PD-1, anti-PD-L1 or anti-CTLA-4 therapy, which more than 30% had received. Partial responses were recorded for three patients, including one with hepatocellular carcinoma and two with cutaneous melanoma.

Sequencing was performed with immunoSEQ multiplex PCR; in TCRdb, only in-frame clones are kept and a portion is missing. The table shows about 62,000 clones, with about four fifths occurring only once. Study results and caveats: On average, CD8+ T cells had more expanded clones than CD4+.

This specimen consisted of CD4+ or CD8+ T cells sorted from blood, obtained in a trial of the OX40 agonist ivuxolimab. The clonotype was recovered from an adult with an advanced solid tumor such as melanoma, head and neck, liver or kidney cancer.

The CDR3 DNA reads TGTGCCAGCAGCTTCCCTGGACAGGGCAACGAGCAGTACTTC. Amino acid sequence: CASSFPGQGNEQYF. The chain carries TRBV7-9 and TRBJ2-7, with 8 bases that match TRBD1. CDR3 length equals 14 residues. The ends lost 3 bases at V and 5 bases at J; junction bases unmatched: 6. Germline lookup yields CDR1 SEHNR and CDR2 FQNEAQ (reference sequence).